This TCR beta chain appears in the sequencing data of a study of early T cells in non-severe SARS-CoV-2 infection. This CDR3 comprises 14 residues. V lost 5 bases and J lost 10, with 17 bases in between. TCRdb re-called the 5' RACE reads with MiXCR, one entry per CDR3 protein. The sample holds some 64,000 distinct CDR3 sequences; around 20% are singletons and the top ten take 16%. The chain combines TRBV12-3 or TRBV12-4 with TRBJ1-4, with a possible D match to TRBD1 (5 bases). The origin of this receptor is an adult who was a healthcare worker with PCR-confirmed SARS-CoV-2 infection or an uninfected control (not recorded which). This material consisted of whole blood, taken at baseline. The CDR3 DNA is TGTGCCAGCAGTCCCTCCGGGACTGGCGGAAAACTGTTTTTT. Translating it yields CASSPSGTGGKLFF.